This TCR beta chain was observed in a study of PD-L1 blockade in urothelial cancer. Here immunoSEQ multiplex PCR was the method, and the copy in TCRdb shows in-frame clones only, minus some. The sample lists 98,000 or so clones, around 89% occurring once. The CDR3 is 15 amino acids. V lost 0 bases to trimming and J lost 4 bases, with 10 bases between them. Per germline, CDR1 SGHNT and CDR2 YYREEE (reference sequence). Time point reported: pretreatment peripheral blood. The sequencing here drew on PBMCs, taken around atezolizumab (anti-PD-L1) treatment. The chain is built from TRBV5-4 and TRBJ1-4; D not certain. The sequence came from a man in his sixties with urothelial cancer. CDR3 sequence reads: CASSLVPEINEKLFF. The CDR3 bases are TGTGCCAGCAGCTTGGTTCCAGAAATTAATGAAAAACTGTTTTTT.